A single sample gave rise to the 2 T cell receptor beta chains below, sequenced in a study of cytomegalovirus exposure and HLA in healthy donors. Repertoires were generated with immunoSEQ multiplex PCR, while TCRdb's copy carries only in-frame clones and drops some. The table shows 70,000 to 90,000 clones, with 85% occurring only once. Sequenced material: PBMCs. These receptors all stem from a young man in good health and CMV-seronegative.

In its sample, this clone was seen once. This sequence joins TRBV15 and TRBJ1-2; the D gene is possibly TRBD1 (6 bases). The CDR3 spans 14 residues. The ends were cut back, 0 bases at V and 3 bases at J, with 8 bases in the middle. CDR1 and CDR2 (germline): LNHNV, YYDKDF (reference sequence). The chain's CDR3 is CATSRDYRDYGYTF. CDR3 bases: TGTGCCACCAGCAGAGATTACAGGGACTATGGCTACACCTTC.

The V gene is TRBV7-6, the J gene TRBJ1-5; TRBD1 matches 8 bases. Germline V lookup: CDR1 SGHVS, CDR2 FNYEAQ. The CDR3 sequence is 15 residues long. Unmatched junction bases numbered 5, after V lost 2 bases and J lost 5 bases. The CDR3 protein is CASSLLDRADQPQHF. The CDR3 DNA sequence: TGTGCCAGCAGCTTATTGGACAGGGCGGATCAGCCCCAGCATTTT.